Following are 7 T cell receptor beta chains from one sample sequenced in a study of T cells of healthy individuals. From the 5' RACE reads, TCRdb called clonotypes with MiXCR, one entry per CDR3 protein. The data show around 98,000 distinct CDR3 sequences, approximately 15% seen once. All receptors derive from a human donor in good health.

The rearrangement links TRBV4-1 to TRBJ2-7, with 10 bases that match TRBD2. There are 15 residues in the CDR3. Trimming took 0 bases from V and 9 from J; bases not matched to a gene: 8. Germline loops: CDR1 MGHRA, CDR2 YSYEKL. This chain's CDR3 is CASSQDPSGSLGQYF. For the CDR3, the DNA is TGCGCCAGCAGCCAAGATCCTAGCGGGAGCCTGGGGCAGTACTTC.

This clonotype was seen a few times. V usage is TRBV6-1 and J usage is TRBJ2-7; TRBD1 might be the D (5 bases). V was trimmed by 1 base and J by 1 base, leaving 14 bases between them. The V gene's germline CDR1 is MNHNS and CDR2 SASEGT. The CDR3 spans 16 residues. The CDR3 DNA follows: TGTGCCAGCAGTGAAGAGTTGGGGCACAATTCCTACGAGCAGTACTTC. The encoded protein is CASSEELGHNSYEQYF.

The chain links TRBV6-1 to TRBJ1-2, with a possible D match to TRBD1 (6 bases). The CDR3 is 13 amino acids. Trimming removed 6 bases at V and 11 bases at J, with 19 bases between. Germline V gene lookup returns CDR1 MNHNS and CDR2 SASEGT. The CDR3 loop reads CASRPGGTNAYTF. CDR3 nucleotide sequence: TGTGCCAGCAGGCCAGGAGGGACAAACGCTTACACCTTC.

In its sample, this clonotype was seen many times. V is TRBV7-9 and J is TRBJ2-1; D is perhaps TRBD1 or TRBD2 (5 bases each). The V end lost 1 base, the J end lost 8 bases, and 9 bases lay between the germline ends. Germline V gene data show CDR1 as SEHNR and CDR2 as FQNEAQ (reference sequence). The CDR3 sequence is 13 residues long. The CDR3 sequence: CASSLGLGDEQFF. In DNA form, the CDR3 reads TGTGCCAGCAGCTTAGGATTGGGGGATGAGCAGTTCTTC.

This clonotype appeared many times. V usage is TRBV7-3 and J usage is TRBJ2-2; TRBD2 is a possible D gene (5 bases). The germline V gene encodes CDR1 SGHTA and CDR2 FQGTGA. This CDR3 spans 15 amino acids. V dropped 2 bases and J dropped 1 base, with 8 bases sitting between them. In DNA form, the CDR3 reads TGTGCCAGCAGCTTACGGAGCGGGAACACCGGGGAGCTGTTTTTT. Encoded protein: CASSLRSGNTGELFF. The whole variable domain, filled in from reference TRBV7-3 and TRBJ2-2, reads GAGVSQTPSNKVTEKGKYVELRCDPISGHTALYWYRQSLGQGPEFLIYFQGTGAADDSGLPNDRFFAVRPEGSVSTLKIQRTERGDSAVYLCASSLRSGNTGELFFGEGSRLTVL.

Only a few counts were recorded for this clonotype. The rearrangement joins TRBV7-2 to TRBJ2-1, with 7 bases fitting TRBD1. The CDR3 extends over 13 amino acids. V lost 4 bases to trimming and J lost 4 bases; unmatched junction nucleotides: 1. Per the germline V gene, CDR1 is SGHTA and CDR2 is FQGNSA. CDR3 sequence reads: CASSSTGYNEQFF. The CDR3, as DNA: TGTGCCAGCAGCTCGACAGGGTACAATGAGCAGTTCTTC.

This clonotype occurred many times. The chain employs TRBV2 and TRBJ2-7, with D maybe TRBD2 (5 bases). The V end was cut by 4 bases, the J end by 2 bases, with 9 bases between. The CDR3 totals 13 residues. Germline CDR1 SNHLY, CDR2 FYNNEI. The CDR3 region has the DNA TGTGCCAGCAGTGGTGCGGGTCCCTACGAGCAGTACTTC. It specifies CASSGAGPYEQYF.